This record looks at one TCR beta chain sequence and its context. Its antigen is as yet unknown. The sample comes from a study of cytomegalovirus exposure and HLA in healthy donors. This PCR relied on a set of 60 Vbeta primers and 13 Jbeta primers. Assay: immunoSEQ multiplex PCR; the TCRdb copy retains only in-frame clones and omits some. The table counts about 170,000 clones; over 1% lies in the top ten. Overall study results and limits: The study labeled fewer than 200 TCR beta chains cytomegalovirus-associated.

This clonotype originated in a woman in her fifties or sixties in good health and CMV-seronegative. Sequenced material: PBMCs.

CDR3 nucleotides: TGTGCCAGCTCGGACAGGGGCTACGAGCAGTACTTC. Amino acid sequence: CASSDRGYEQYF. The chain couples TRBV6-5 to TRBJ2-7; TRBD1 agrees at 9 bases. The germline gives CDR1 MNHEY, CDR2 SVGAGI. The CDR3 is 12 amino acids. After removal of 8 bases from V and 3 bases from J, the junction contained 2 bases not matched to a gene.